These T cell receptor beta chains were read from a single sample in a study of high-grade serous ovarian cancer treatment subgroups. The repertoire was sequenced with immunoSEQ multiplex PCR; TCRdb's copy has only in-frame clones and lacks some. There are about 5,200 clones in the sample; roughly 75% occur only once, and roughly 9.6% lies in the top ten. The specimen was tumor tissue. These receptors were collected from a human donor with high-grade serous ovarian cancer. Each CDR3 is given with its conserved first and last residue. A D gene is named only where the DNA matches it firmly. Expanded clones get a size class; other rows say once, few or many, or leave the size out.

V gene	D gene	clone size	J gene	CDR3 DNA	CDR3 protein
TRBV30	-	-	TRBJ2-3	TGTGCCTGGAGTGCAACAAGTTTAGTGGGATTCGCAGATACGCAGTATTTT	CAWSATSLVGFADTQYF
TRBV28	TRBD1	-	TRBJ2-1	TGTGCCAGCAGTTTGAGGGACAGGTTCAATGAGCAGTTCTTC	CASSLRDRFNEQFF
TRBV9	-	-	TRBJ2-1	TGTGCCAGCAGCGCCACTTTGGGTTACAATGAGCAGTTCTTC	CASSATLGYNEQFF
TRBV4-3	TRBD2	-	TRBJ2-7	TGCGCCAGCAGCCAAGATTTGGGGCTAGCGGGGGACGAAGAGCAGTACTTC	CASSQDLGLAGDEEQYF
TRBV9	TRBD2	-	TRBJ2-3	TGTGCCAGCAGCGTATCGCGGGGGAGCACAGATACGCAGTATTTT	CASSVSRGSTDTQYF
TRBV6-1	-	-	TRBJ2-7	TGTGCCAGCAGTGAACTCCCCTTAAACTACGAGCAGTACTTC	CASSELPLNYEQYF
TRBV5-1	-	-	TRBJ1-3	TGCGCCAGCAGCTTGCAGGGCGACTCTGGAAACACCATATATTTT	CASSLQGDSGNTIYF
TRBV2	-	-	TRBJ2-7	TGTGCCAGCAGTGAAACCCCCAGTTACCTCTACGAGCAGTACTTC	CASSETPSYLYEQYF
TRBV4-1	TRBD2	-	TRBJ2-1	TGCGCCAGCAGCCAAGCCGGGACTAGCTCCTACAATGAGCAGTTCTTC	CASSQAGTSSYNEQFF
TRBV18	-	few	TRBJ1-1	TGTGCCAGCTCACTTGGACTAGACACTGAAGCTTTCTTT	CASSLGLDTEAFF
TRBV2	TRBD1	-	TRBJ1-2	TGTGCCAGCGGAGGGGGGGACAGTTATGGCTACACCTTC	CASGGGDSYGYTF
TRBV5-4	TRBD2	-	TRBJ2-5	TGTGCCAGCAGTGCCACCGGGACTAGTATAGAGACCCAGTACTTC	CASSATGTSIETQYF
TRBV19	TRBD1	-	TRBJ1-2	TGTGCCAGTAGTCCTCAGGGGGCGGACGGCTACACCTTC	CASSPQGADGYTF
TRBV4-1	-	-	TRBJ1-5	TGCGCCAGCAGCCAAGCGGGAATAGGGAGCAATCAGCCCCAGCATTTT	CASSQAGIGSNQPQHF
TRBV5-4	-	-	TRBJ1-2	TGTGCCAGCAGCGGCGTCGGGGCAAGGCCGTCCTATGGCTACACCTTC	CASSGVGARPSYGYTF
TRBV6-5	TRBD1	-	TRBJ2-1	TGTGCCAGCAGTTACTCGACAGGGCTCAATGAGCAGTTCTTC	CASSYSTGLNEQFF
TRBV6-4	-	-	TRBJ1-1	TGTGCCAGCAGTGTCCGCCAGGGCACTGAAGCTTTCTTT	CASSVRQGTEAFF
TRBV19	TRBD2	-	TRBJ2-3	TGTGCCAGTAGTTTCACTAGCGGGGTCAGGGATACGCAGTATTTT	CASSFTSGVRDTQYF
TRBV5-1	TRBD1	-	TRBJ2-2	TGCGCCAGCAGCTTGACAGGGGGCTGGGGGACCGGGGAGCTGTTTTTT	CASSLTGGWGTGELFF
TRBV5-5	-	-	TRBJ2-7	TGTGCCAGCAGCTTGAGCCTCTACGAGCAGTACTTC	CASSLSLYEQYF
TRBV6-1	-	-	TRBJ1-2	TGTGCCAGCAGTGAGGTATGGGTGGTAGGTGGCTACACCTTC	CASSEVWVVGGYTF
TRBV7-2	-	few	TRBJ2-5	TGTGCCAGCAGCTTATCGACAGTAGGAGAGACCCAGTACTTC	CASSLSTVGETQYF
TRBV27	-	once	TRBJ1-1	TGTGCCAGCAGTTTATTCCCCGGGACGGGGAACACTGAAGCTTTCTTT	CASSLFPGTGNTEAFF
TRBV15	-	-	TRBJ1-1	TGTGCCACCAGCAGAGGCGGGGTCGGCACTGAAGCTTTCTTT	CATSRGGVGTEAFF
TRBV23-1	-	-	TRBJ2-5	TGCGCCAGCAGGGGCCGGGGGAAGGAGACCCAGTACTTC	CASRGRGKETQYF
TRBV6-1	-	-	TRBJ1-1	TGTGCCAGCAGTGGTGCGGTTCGCGGCACTGAAGCTTTCTTT	CASSGAVRGTEAFF
TRBV7-9	-	once	TRBJ1-2	TGTGCCAGCAGCCGTGGCAGCGTATCCGACTATGGCTACACCTTC	CASSRGSVSDYGYTF
TRBV19	-	few	TRBJ1-2	TGTGCCAGTAGTTCACAGGGAACCTTCTATGGCTACACCTTC	CASSSQGTFYGYTF
TRBV4-1	-	-	TRBJ1-2	TGCGCCAGCAGCCAAGGTCCCAGTCTAACGGATGGCTACACCTTC	CASSQGPSLTDGYTF
TRBV7-2	-	-	TRBJ1-1	TGTGCCAGCAGCAGGGGGAACAGGGAAGTCGCTGAAGCTTTCTTT	CASSRGNREVAEAFF
TRBV19	-	-	TRBJ2-5	TGTGCCAGTAGTTCGACAGGTTCGCTAGAGACCCAGTACTTC	CASSSTGSLETQYF
TRBV25-1	-	-	TRBJ1-1	TGTGCCAGCAGTGATCTGGGCAGAATGGGGCAGACTGAAGCTTTCTTT	CASSDLGRMGQTEAFF
TRBV2	-	-	TRBJ2-6	TGTGCCAGCACCCCCGACGGCTCTGGGGCCAACGTCCTGACTTTC	CASTPDGSGANVLTF
TRBV5-1	-	-	TRBJ2-5	TGCGCCAGCAGCCTGGGTGGTGTCCCCTATGAGACCCAGTACTTC	CASSLGGVPYETQYF
TRBV4-3	-	few	TRBJ1-1	TGCGCCAGCAGCCAAGAGTTCCCGAACACTGAAGCTTTCTTT	CASSQEFPNTEAFF
TRBV7-9	-	-	TRBJ2-5	TGTGCCAGCAGCCCCGACACCGGAGAGGCCCAGTACTTC	CASSPDTGEAQYF
TRBV19	TRBD1	few	TRBJ1-1	TGTGCCAGTAGTAGGACAGGGGCGAACACTGAAGCTTTCTTT	CASSRTGANTEAFF
TRBV6-6	TRBD1	-	TRBJ2-7	TGTGCCAGCACCCAGGGGGTAATCAACGAGCAGTACTTC	CASTQGVINEQYF
TRBV5-6	TRBD2	-	TRBJ2-7	TGTGCCAGCAGCCCGGGACTAGCCTACGAGCAGTACTTC	CASSPGLAYEQYF
TRBV2	-	-	TRBJ2-1	TGTGCCAGCAGTGAGGTGGGTGGGGATGAGCAGTTCTTC	CASSEVGGDEQFF
TRBV30	-	once	TRBJ2-7	TGTGCCTGGAAGAGGTACGAGCAGTACTTC	CAWKRYEQYF
TRBV9	TRBD2	-	TRBJ2-5	TGTGCCAGCAGCGTGGGTAGCGGGGGGCTCGGGGAGACCCAGTACTTC	CASSVGSGGLGETQYF
TRBV4-1	-	-	TRBJ1-2	TGCGCCAGCAGCCATTTGCAGGGGCCGAGTGCCTTC	CASSHLQGPSAF
TRBV7-2	-	few	TRBJ1-1	TGTGCCAGCAGCTCCCGGGGTTTAAGCACTGAAGCTTTCTTT	CASSSRGLSTEAFF
TRBV19	-	few	TRBJ1-2	TGTGCCAGTAGTATAGTTCCTCCGGCCTATGGCTACACCTTC	CASSIVPPAYGYTF
TRBV9	-	-	TRBJ2-3	TGTGCCAGCAGCGTAGGGGCCGGGGGCCTAAGCACAGATACGCAGTATTTT	CASSVGAGGLSTDTQYF
TRBV5-1	TRBD1	-	TRBJ2-5	TGCGCCAGCAGCAAGGGACAGGGCGGGTTGGAGACCCAGTACTTC	CASSKGQGGLETQYF
TRBV11-2	TRBD1	-	TRBJ2-5	TGTGCCAGCAGCTTAGGGCCGGGACAGGGCCAAGAGACCCAGTACTTC	CASSLGPGQGQETQYF
TRBV7-8	-	-	TRBJ1-4	TGTGCCAGCAGCTCGACACCGGGGACCGGTGAAAAACTGTTTTTT	CASSSTPGTGEKLFF
TRBV4-3	-	-	TRBJ1-1	TGCGCCAGCAGCCAAGATCTAGGGGCTCGGGCTTTCTTT	CASSQDLGARAFF
TRBV6-1	-	-	TRBJ1-1	TGTGCCAGCAGTTGGAGAGGGGCGAACACTGAAGCTTTCTTT	CASSWRGANTEAFF
TRBV5-1	TRBD1	-	TRBJ1-1	TGCGCCAGCAGCTTGGGACAGGGGGCTACTGAAGCTTTCTTT	CASSLGQGATEAFF
TRBV5-1	-	-	TRBJ2-7	TGCGCCAGCAGCCAGGACACCTACGAGCAGTACTTC	CASSQDTYEQYF
TRBV6-4	-	-	TRBJ2-2	TGTGCCAGCAGTGACTCTGGGGGGACCGGGGAGCTGTTTTTT	CASSDSGGTGELFF
TRBV6-6	-	-	TRBJ1-1	TGTGCCAGCAGCGACGGGGTGGCCACTGAAGCTTTCTTT	CASSDGVATEAFF
TRBV6-1	-	-	TRBJ2-7	TGTGCCAGCAGTGCGCGGGGGCTCTGGGACGAGCAGTACTTC	CASSARGLWDEQYF
TRBV7-8	TRBD2	-	TRBJ2-1	TGTGCCAGCAGCTCGCGTCCAGCGGGGGGGCAATACAATGAGCAGTTCTTC	CASSSRPAGGQYNEQFF
TRBV28	-	once	TRBJ1-4	TGTGCCAGCAGATCTCCCCATCGACAAGCAACTAATGAAAAACTGTTTTTT	CASRSPHRQATNEKLFF
TRBV5-1	TRBD2	-	TRBJ2-3	TGCGCCAGCAGCTTAGGGAATTTTCCTCTAGCGGGGGGGCAGGATACGCAGTATTTT	CASSLGNFPLAGGQDTQYF
TRBV10-3	-	-	TRBJ2-7	TGTGCCATCAGGGACCAAGGAGAGGTGGGCTACGAGCAGTACTTC	CAIRDQGEVGYEQYF